These 32 T cell receptor beta chains came from one sample sequenced in a study of T-cell memory formation after mild COVID-19. TCRdb recomputed calls from the 5' RACE reads with MiXCR, one row per CDR3 protein. The data show hundreds of thousands of distinct CDR3 sequences, around 8% seen once. Sequencing was carried out using PBMCs or a T cell subset sorted from them (not recorded which). The receptors derive from a man aged 18 to 35 who had mild COVID-19 (a few samples of this study predate the infection). Cell type and time point are not known.

This clonotype has a handful of counts. V usage is TRBV5-1 and J usage is TRBJ2-1; TRBD2 matches 14 bases. The CDR3 is made up of 17 amino acids. The junction had 1 base not matched to a gene; V was cut back by 0 bases and J by 2 bases. Germline CDR1 reads SGHRS; CDR2 reads YFSETQ. The CDR3 region is CASSLGLAGGAYNEQFF. The CDR3 DNA sequence: TGCGCCAGCAGCTTGGGACTAGCGGGGGGGGCCTACAATGAGCAGTTCTTC.

At least ten counts were recorded for this clonotype. The chain is built from TRBV9 and TRBJ2-3, with no clear D. The CDR3 extends over 14 amino acids. Trimming took off 3 bases at V and 2 bases at J, with 10 bases between the two ends. The germline CDR1 and CDR2 sequences are SGDLS and YYNGEE. The DNA of the CDR3 is TGTGCCAGCAGCGGTGGGCTCCTCACAGATACGCAGTATTTT. Its protein is CASSGGLLTDTQYF.

V usage is TRBV20-1 and J usage is TRBJ2-3; D is tentatively TRBD1 or TRBD2 (6 bases each). Germline V gene sequence: CDR1 DFQATT, CDR2 SNEGSKA (reference sequence). The CDR3 consists of 14 residues. V was trimmed by 3 bases and J by 4 bases, leaving 14 bases between them. In DNA form, the CDR3 reads TGCAGTGCTAGTCTTCCGGGGGCCCCAGATACGCAGTATTTT. Its protein is CSASLPGAPDTQYF.

This clonotype was observed a few times. The chain recombines TRBV2 with TRBJ1-4; D gene uncertain. The CDR3 extends over 13 amino acids. Trimming cost V 7 bases and J 5 bases, with 11 bases left between them. CDR1 and CDR2 from the germline V gene are SNHLY and FYNNEI. This CDR3 is CASMRASNEKLFF. The CDR3 nucleotides read TGTGCCAGCATGCGCGCATCAAATGAAAAACTGTTTTTT.

Only a few counts were recorded for this clonotype. V and J are TRBV11-2 and TRBJ2-7; D tentatively reads TRBD1 or TRBD2 (5 bases each). CDR3 size: 16 residues. Trimming removed 5 bases from V and 3 bases from J, with 20 bases in between. CDR1 is SGHAT and CDR2 is FQNNGV in the germline V gene. CDR3 amino acids: CASSSFGTLRHYEQYF. CDR3 coding DNA: TGTGCCAGCAGCAGCTTCGGGACCCTTAGGCACTACGAGCAGTACTTC.

J is TRBJ2-3 and V is TRBV20-1, with 11 bases that match TRBD2. This CDR3 is built from 17 residues. The trim removed 6 bases at V and 3 bases at J, leaving 14 bases unmatched. In germline, CDR1 is DFQATT, CDR2 SNEGSKA (reference sequence). Written as DNA, the CDR3 is TGCAGTGCCTCCAGGGGGTTAGCGGGGGGGCCGACAGATACGCAGTATTTT. Its protein product is CSASRGLAGGPTDTQYF.

The chain is built from TRBV5-8 and TRBJ2-1; D might be TRBD1 or TRBD2, each matching 5 bases. The CDR3 covers 15 residues. Trimming took 1 base from V and 3 from J, leaving 11 bases between them. Per the germline V gene, CDR1 is SGHTS and CDR2 is YDEGEE. The DNA for the CDR3 is TGTGCCAGCAGCTTGTGGGACCCAGACTACAATGAGCAGTTCTTC. It is translated as CASSLWDPDYNEQFF. The full variable domain, completed using reference TRBV5-8 and TRBJ2-1, is EAGVTQSPTHLIKTRGQQATLRCSPISGHTSVYWYQQALGLGLQFLLWYDEGEERNRGNFPPRFSGRQFPNYSSELNVNALELEDSALYLCASSLWDPDYNEQFFGPGTRLTVL.

This clonotype was observed many times. V is TRBV7-2 and J is TRBJ2-1, with D unresolved. There are 16 residues in the CDR3. V dropped 4 bases and J dropped 3 bases, with 16 bases sitting between them. The germline CDR1 and CDR2 sequences are SGHTA and FQGNSA. The CDR3 sequence: CASSSRAELIYNEQFF. CDR3 sequence (DNA): TGTGCCAGCAGCTCCCGGGCAGAGCTAATCTACAATGAGCAGTTCTTC.

This clonotype has just a few counts. The rearrangement uses TRBV7-2 and TRBJ1-2, with D possibly matching TRBD1 (5 bases). V lost 5 bases to trimming and J lost 4 bases, with 11 bases between them. CDR1 and CDR2 (germline): SGHTA, FQGNSA. This CDR3 region has 13 residues. CDR3 loop: CASSPDTLYGYTF. The DNA of the CDR3 is TGTGCCAGCAGCCCGGACACCCTCTATGGCTACACCTTC.

This clonotype turned up a few times. The genes are TRBV20-1 and TRBJ2-5, with 12 bases fitting TRBD2. Trimming cost V 6 bases and J 2 bases; bases outside gene matches: 4. CDR1 and CDR2 from the germline V gene are DFQATT and SNEGSKA (reference sequence). This CDR3 has 14 amino acids. The CDR3 is CSAQTSGGQETQYF. The CDR3 nucleotides are TGCAGTGCCCAGACTAGCGGGGGACAAGAGACCCAGTACTTC.

The V gene is TRBV29-1, the J gene TRBJ2-6, with TRBD2 as a possible D gene (5 bases). Germline V lookup: CDR1 SQVTM, CDR2 ANQGSEA. This CDR3 spans 16 amino acids. V was trimmed by 3 bases and J by 2 bases, leaving 14 bases between them. In DNA, the CDR3 is TGCAGCGTTGATATCGGGAACCCTACTGGGGCCAACGTCCTGACTTTC. Amino acids: CSVDIGNPTGANVLTF.

This clonotype was counted only a few times. The V call is TRBV2, the J call TRBJ1-2; 10 positions agree with TRBD1. The CDR3 spans 14 residues. Germline V gives CDR1 SNHLY, CDR2 FYNNEI. The V and J ends lost 5 bases and 5 bases, in that order; junction bases with no gene match: 5. Here the CDR3 reads CASSTPGQGYGYTF. The CDR3 coding sequence is TGTGCCAGCAGTACCCCGGGACAGGGGTATGGCTACACCTTC.

This clonotype was counted between two and nine times. V is TRBV7-2 and J is TRBJ1-1; D is unclear. The length of the CDR3 is 14 residues. From germline, CDR1 is SGHTA and CDR2 FQGNSA. V was pared by 8 bases and J by 0 bases, with 13 bases between. This chain's CDR3 is CASFRTLLNTEAFF. CDR3 DNA: TGTGCCAGCTTCCGGACCTTGTTGAACACTGAAGCTTTCTTT.

This clonotype was seen only a few times. The V call is TRBV6-1, the J call TRBJ1-2; D perhaps matches TRBD1 (5 bases). Per germline, CDR1 MNHNS and CDR2 SASEGT. The V and J ends lost 8 bases and 5 bases respectively, with 12 bases between them. The CDR3 is 12 amino acids. In nucleotides, the CDR3 is TGTGCCAGCCGTCTTCGGGGGTATGGCTACACCTTC. Its protein is CASRLRGYGYTF.

This chain connects TRBV6-5 to TRBJ1-1; D is uncertain. The CDR3 sequence is 14 residues long. The V gene lost 6 bases and the J gene lost 3 bases, with 14 bases spanning the gap. Germline assignment: CDR1 MNHEY and CDR2 SVGAGI. The CDR3 here is CASRESIGDTEAFF. The CDR3 nucleotides are TGTGCCAGCAGAGAATCTATCGGGGACACTGAAGCTTTCTTT.

This sequence joins TRBV5-1 and TRBJ2-1; 13 positions match TRBD2. With 4 bases clipped from V and 7 bases from J, the junction kept 5 bases outside the gene matches. The CDR3 is 15 amino acids. Germline V gives CDR1 SGHRS, CDR2 YFSETQ. The CDR3 DNA reads as TGCGCCAGCAGCCGAGGACTAGCGGGAGAGAATGAGCAGTTCTTC. Amino acid sequence: CASSRGLAGENEQFF.

J is TRBJ2-5 and V is TRBV10-3; D perhaps matches TRBD1 (5 bases). Germline CDR1 and CDR2: ENHRY and SYGVKD. The germline V and J ends were trimmed by 8 bases and 5 bases, with 18 bases remaining between them. The CDR3 contains 14 residues. CDR3 nucleotides: TGTGCCATCGGTAGGGGCCAGACCGGCGAGACCCAGTACTTC. This codes for CAIGRGQTGETQYF.

This clonotype was found many times. The V gene is TRBV5-1, the J gene TRBJ1-4, with a tentative D call TRBD1 (6 bases). From germline, CDR1 is SGHRS and CDR2 YFSETQ. The CDR3 extends over 13 amino acids. V was pared by 4 bases and J by 3 bases, with 7 bases between. CDR3 nucleotides: TGCGCCAGCAGCAACAGGGCTAATGAAAAACTGTTTTTT. Encoded protein: CASSNRANEKLFF.

The chain carries TRBV7-2 and TRBJ1-6; D gene ambiguous. V lost 3 bases, J lost 7 bases, and 4 bases lay in between. CDR1 and CDR2 (germline): SGHTA, FQGNSA. CDR3 size: 12 residues. The CDR3 DNA reads as TGTGCCAGCAGCTTCGCGAATTCACCCCTCCACTTT. Amino acid sequence: CASSFANSPLHF.

This clonotype was recorded a few times. The chain uses TRBV5-6 and TRBJ1-1, with D tentatively TRBD1 (5 bases). The V and J ends lost 6 bases and 8 bases respectively, with 29 bases between them. The CDR3 extends over 17 amino acids. Germline V gene sequence: CDR1 SGHDT, CDR2 YYEEEE. The CDR3, as DNA: TGTGCCAGCATCCCTAGGAGCGGCGGGGCGTGGGGCTTAGAAGCTTTCTTT. It is translated as CASIPRSGGAWGLEAFF.

This clonotype was detected a few times. The rearrangement joins TRBV6-5 to TRBJ1-4; D unclear. Germline CDR1 is MNHEY and CDR2 is SVGAGI. This CDR3 comprises 15 residues. Deletions cut 2 bases from V and 5 bases from J, with 12 bases between. CDR3: CASSYNVNRNEKLFF. CDR3 in DNA: TGTGCCAGCAGTTACAACGTCAACCGGAATGAAAAACTGTTTTTT.

This clonotype was counted a few times. V gene TRBV19 combines with J gene TRBJ1-2, with D possibly matching TRBD1 (6 bases). V was clipped by 5 bases and J by 1 base, with 11 bases between them. CDR3 length equals 14 residues. Germline V gives CDR1 LNHDA, CDR2 SQIVND (reference sequence). As DNA, the CDR3 is TGTGCCAGTAGTCCTGGACAGCTTAACTATGGCTACACCTTC. Its protein is CASSPGQLNYGYTF.

The sample holds many counts of this clonotype. The V call is TRBV7-9, the J call TRBJ2-3, with D tentatively TRBD2 (6 bases). The germline CDR1 and CDR2 sequences are SEHNR and FQNEAQ (reference sequence). The CDR3 is made up of 15 amino acids. V gave up 3 bases and J gave up 3 bases, with 13 bases separating them. The CDR3 DNA follows: TGTGCCAGCAGCTTTCTCGGGGCGGGGACAGATACGCAGTATTTT. The encoded protein is CASSFLGAGTDTQYF.

The chain's CDR3 is CASSTTSYYEQYF. CDR3 DNA sequence: TGTGCCAGCAGCACTACCTCTTACTACGAGCAGTACTTC. The rearrangement links TRBV6-5 to TRBJ2-7; D is unclear. The V and J ends lost 6 bases and 3 bases respectively, with 12 bases between them. The CDR3 runs 13 residues. CDR1 is MNHEY, CDR2 SVGAGI, per germline.

This clonotype was counted only a few times. The V gene is TRBV12-3 or TRBV12-4, the J gene TRBJ1-6; no definite D call. The CDR3 runs 12 residues. Trimming left V 3 bases short and J 5 bases short, with 2 bases between. The CDR3 DNA sequence: TGTGCCAGCAGTTTGAATAATTCACCCCTCCACTTT. Its translation is CASSLNNSPLHF.

This clonotype was observed a handful of times. The chain carries TRBV10-3 and TRBJ1-4; D not resolved. Germline CDR1 reads ENHRY; CDR2 reads SYGVKD. V was cut by 10 bases and J by 6 bases, with 15 bases left in between. The CDR3 is 13 amino acids. CDR3 nucleotide sequence: TGTGCCACGCAGACCCAGGTTGATGAAAAACTGTTTTTT. Protein sequence: CATQTQVDEKLFF.

V usage is TRBV9 and J usage is TRBJ1-1; D remains ambiguous. With 0 bases removed from V and 4 bases from J, the gap between germline ends came to 13 bases. CDR1 and CDR2 from the germline V gene are SGDLS and YYNGEE. The CDR3 is made up of 15 amino acids. In nucleotides, the CDR3 is TGTGCCAGCAGCGTAGATGGGGATGAGGGCACTGAAGCTTTCTTT. Amino acids: CASSVDGDEGTEAFF.

The chain uses TRBV4-3 and TRBJ2-5; 12 bases agree with TRBD2. V was clipped by 0 bases and J by 5 bases; unmatched bases: 7. The CDR3 sequence is 17 residues long. CDR1 and CDR2 from the germline V gene are LGHNA and YSLEER. CDR3 loop: CASSQDPSGGARETQYF. For the CDR3, the DNA is TGCGCCAGCAGCCAAGATCCTAGCGGGGGGGCCAGGGAGACCCAGTACTTC.

In its sample, this clonotype was seen a few times. The chain is built from TRBV7-9 and TRBJ2-3; 8 nucleotides agree with TRBD2. The V segment lost 5 bases and the J segment 6 bases; nucleotides outside the gene matches: 16. Germline assignment: CDR1 SEHNR and CDR2 FQNEAQ (reference sequence). CDR3 length equals 17 residues. This CDR3 is CASSPLGGVAGTDTQYF. Written as DNA, the CDR3 is TGTGCCAGCAGCCCGCTCGGTGGGGTAGCGGGGACGGATACGCAGTATTTT.

This clonotype has more than one count but fewer than ten. The V call is TRBV13, the J call TRBJ2-3; D is undetermined. The CDR3 contains 15 residues. CDR1 and CDR2 from the germline V gene are PRHDT and FYEKMQ (reference sequence). Trimming took 5 bases from V and 0 from J, leaving 12 bases between them. The DNA of the CDR3 is TGTGCCAGCAGCCACCAGACGCGAAGCACAGATACGCAGTATTTT. Protein sequence: CASSHQTRSTDTQYF.

Ten or more counts support this clonotype. This chain connects TRBV28 to TRBJ2-7; tentatively, D is TRBD2 (7 bases). Trimming took off 3 bases at V and 6 bases at J, with 18 bases between the two ends. The CDR3 spans 15 residues. The germline V gene encodes CDR1 MDHEN and CDR2 SYDVKM. The CDR3 loop is CASSLRGGGRGEQYV. The CDR3 DNA reads TGTGCCAGCAGTTTGAGGGGGGGCGGACGCGGCGAGCAGTACGTC.

The V and J genes are TRBV7-3 and TRBJ1-6; D remains unclear. The CDR3 is 13 residues long. V lost 2 bases and J 6 bases, leaving 5 bases between the germline ends. Germline loops: CDR1 SGHTA, CDR2 FQGTGA. The chain's CDR3 is CASSLQLNSPLHF. The CDR3 nucleotides read TGTGCCAGCAGCTTACAGCTTAATTCACCCCTCCACTTT. Complete variable domain (other parts from reference TRBV7-3 and TRBJ1-6): GAGVSQTPSNKVTEKGKYVELRCDPISGHTALYWYRQSLGQGPEFLIYFQGTGAADDSGLPNDRFFAVRPEGSVSTLKIQRTERGDSAVYLCASSLQLNSPLHFGNGTRLTVT.